This is a list of T cell receptor beta chains from one sample in a study of T cells in Graves' hyperthyroidism and ophthalmopathy. TCRdb re-called the multiplex PCR reads through MiXCR, storing one row per CDR3 protein. In the table there are about 610,000 distinct CDR3 sequences, approximately 15% of which are singletons. The sample comprised blood. The source is a woman aged 40 to 50 with Graves' ophthalmopathy. CDR3s include the opening cysteine and the closing phenylalanine or tryptophan. The order of the fields is V gene, clone size, J gene, D gene, CDR3 protein, CDR3 DNA. D genes are given only for firm matches. For some rows the clone size is stated as once, few or many, or as a class when expanded; others skip it.

TRBV7-2	many	TRBJ2-7	-	CASSLEVPALYEQYF	TGTGCCAGCAGCTTAGAGGTCCCAGCACTCTACGAGCAGTACTTC
TRBV28	many	TRBJ2-1	TRBD2	CASSPFGASGSNEQFF	TGTGCCAGCAGCCCCTTTGGGGCTAGCGGGAGTAATGAGCAGTTCTTC
TRBV11-2	many	TRBJ2-1	-	CASTPTGSEQFF	TGTGCCAGCACGCCCACAGGGTCTGAGCAGTTCTTC
TRBV7-9	many	TRBJ2-4	TRBD2	CASSTAGGENIQYF	TGTGCCAGCAGCACAGCGGGAGGGGAAAACATTCAGTACTTC
TRBV6-1	many	TRBJ1-5	-	CASTVGAHSNQPQHF	TGTGCCAGCACAGTTGGGGCTCATAGCAATCAGCCCCAGCATTTT
TRBV28	many	TRBJ2-1	-	CASSSHQGNEQFF	TGTGCCAGCAGTTCGCATCAGGGAAATGAGCAGTTCTTC
TRBV5-1	few	TRBJ1-1	-	CASSSPMGTEAFF	TGCGCCAGCAGCTCTCCCATGGGCACTGAAGCTTTCTTT
TRBV11-2	many	TRBJ1-3	-	CASSLFSVVGNTIYF	TGTGCCAGCAGCTTATTCAGCGTCGTTGGAAACACCATATATTTT
TRBV20-1	many	TRBJ1-6	-	CSARGRSSSYNSPLHF	TGCAGTGCTCGAGGAAGATCGAGCTCCTATAATTCACCCCTCCACTTT
TRBV12-3/TRBV12-4	-	TRBJ2-3	-	CASSSRDLDTQYF	TGTGCCAGCAGTTCCCGGGACCTAGATACGCAGTATTTT
TRBV7-2	few	TRBJ2-5	TRBD1	CASSAYGTGGWETQYF	TGTGCCAGCAGCGCTTACGGGACAGGGGGGTGGGAGACCCAGTACTTC
TRBV29-1	-	TRBJ1-2	-	CSVVGRDYGYTF	TGCAGCGTTGTCGGCAGGGACTATGGCTACACCTTC
TRBV2	many	TRBJ1-2	-	CASSGNRGNYGYTF	TGTGCCAGCAGTGGCAATAGGGGCAACTATGGCTACACCTTC
TRBV7-9	many	TRBJ1-5	-	CASSLGSGQNQPQHF	TGTGCCAGCAGTCTTGGCTCTGGACAGAATCAGCCCCAGCATTTT
TRBV3-1	many	TRBJ1-3	-	CASSQSAISGNTIYF	TGTGCCAGCAGCCAATCCGCTATCTCTGGAAACACCATATATTTT
TRBV19	few	TRBJ2-1	TRBD2	CASSTAGTSSREQFF	TGTGCCAGTAGTACCGCCGGGACTAGCTCCAGGGAGCAGTTCTTC
TRBV6-1	many	TRBJ2-7	-	CASNVAVGSYEQYF	TGTGCCAGCAATGTGGCCGTGGGATCCTACGAGCAGTACTTC
TRBV4-1	-	TRBJ2-1	-	CASRQARSVLTKQFF	TGCGCCAGCAGGCAGGCCAGAAGCGTCCTAACTAAGCAGTTCTTC